This note documents a single T cell receptor beta chain sequence. Its target is not known. This CDR3 spans 17 amino acids. With V trimmed by 2 bases and J by 3 bases, 1 base remained unmatched. Germline assignment: CDR1 SGDLS and CDR2 YYNGEE. TCRdb keeps only in-frame clones here, not all; method: immunoSEQ multiplex PCR. The repertoire has more than 15,000 clones, around 89% of them found once; the top ten carry more than 3%. The data belong to a study of T cells in localized non-small cell lung cancer. General study points: Uninvolved neighboring lung showed the greatest T cell clonality, exceeding tumor. Owing to sequencing of a solitary tumor region, heterogeneity cannot be discounted. In adjacent lung, a median roughly 57 of the top 100 tumor clones were found. Blood T cell density predicted longer survival; adjacent-lung clonality, shorter.

The sequence was collected from a male donor older than 55 with stage II squamous cell lung carcinoma. This chain joins TRBV9 and TRBJ2-2; TRBD2 matches at 16 bases. The specimen comprised peripheral blood, sampled before any cancer treatment. The CDR3 sequence: CASSVGLAGGYTGELFF. CDR3 bases: TGTGCCAGCAGCGTGGGACTAGCGGGAGGGTACACCGGGGAGCTGTTTTTT.